This T cell receptor (beta chain) was obtained from a study of T and B cells in COVID-19 patients. By share of the sample, this clonotype is medium-sized. Its antigen is still unknown. TRB rearrangements were amplified by multiplex PCR with BIOMED2 TRB-A/B primers. MiXCR, applied by TCRdb to the multiplex PCR reads, yields one record per CDR3 protein. Of 15,000 to 20,000 distinct CDR3 sequences in the sample, 36% were seen once. Study-wide results and caveats: CD4+, regulatory T cell, CD8+ and sorted SARS-CoV-2-responsive or tetramer+ T cells were not yet sequenced. At recovery TRB diversity and richness exceeded healthy donors, after highly clonal active COVID-19 repertoires.

Blood genomic DNA input for TRB amplification was about 250-550 ng. Germline V CDR1 and CDR2: MNHEY, SMNVEV (reference sequence). This CDR3 region has 15 residues. The V end lost 6 bases, the J end lost 0 bases, and 9 bases lay between the germline ends. The sample was blood. This TCR came from a human donor with active COVID-19. The V and J genes are TRBV27 and TRBJ2-6, with unresolved D. The CDR3 coding sequence is TGTGCCAGCAGGGCTCTCCTCTCTGGGGCCAACGTCCTGACTTTC. It translates to CASRALLSGANVLTF.